This T cell receptor (beta chain) originates from a study of blood T cell repertoires in COVID-19. The CDR3 runs 20 residues. The V gene end was trimmed by 0 bases and the J gene end by 2 bases; junction bases not matched to a gene: 13. Germline loops: CDR1 SGHAT, CDR2 FQNNGV. Clones were read by immunoSEQ multiplex PCR, and TCRdb kept only the in-frame ones, dropping some. Of 76,000 or so clones in the sample, 86% were seen once. This chain links TRBV11-2 with TRBJ2-1; 10 bases line up with TRBD2. The clonotype originates from a man aged 80 or over in a cohort sampled during active COVID-19. The sample taken for sequencing was peripheral blood. The CDR3 DNA is TGTGCCAGCAGCTTAGAGGGGTCTAGCGGGGGCGTTAAGGCCTACAATGAGCAGTTCTTC. Its translation is CASSLEGSSGGVKAYNEQFF.